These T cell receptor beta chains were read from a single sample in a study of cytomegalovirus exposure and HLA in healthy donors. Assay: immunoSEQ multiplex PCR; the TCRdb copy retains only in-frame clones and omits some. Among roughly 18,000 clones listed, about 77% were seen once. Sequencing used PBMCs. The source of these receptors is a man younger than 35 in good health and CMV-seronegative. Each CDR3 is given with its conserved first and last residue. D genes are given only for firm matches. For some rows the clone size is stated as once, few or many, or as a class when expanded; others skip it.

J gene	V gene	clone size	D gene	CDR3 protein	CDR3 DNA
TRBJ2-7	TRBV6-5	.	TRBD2	CASSYSTSGNYEQYF	TGTGCCAGCAGTTACTCCACTAGCGGGAACTACGAGCAGTACTTC
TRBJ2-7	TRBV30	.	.	CAWSRRESLEQYF	TGTGCCTGGAGTCGCCGGGAGTCGCTCGAGCAGTACTTC
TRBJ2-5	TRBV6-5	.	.	CASSGEGVGETQYF	TGTGCCAGCTCTGGGGAAGGGGTCGGGGAGACCCAGTACTTC
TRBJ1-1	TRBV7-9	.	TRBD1	CASSLDRGNTEAFF	TGTGCCAGCAGCTTAGACAGGGGAAACACTGAAGCTTTCTTT
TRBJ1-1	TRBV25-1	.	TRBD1	CATIRTGGTEAFF	TGTGCCACCATACGGACAGGGGGCACTGAAGCTTTCTTT
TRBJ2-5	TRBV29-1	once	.	CSAPAGSETQYF	TGCAGCGCCCCGGCGGGGTCAGAGACCCAGTACTTC
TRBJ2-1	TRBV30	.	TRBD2	CAWSARLAGPYNEQFF	TGTGCCTGGAGTGCCAGACTAGCGGGGCCCTACAATGAGCAGTTCTTC
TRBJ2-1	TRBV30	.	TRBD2	CAWSPGTSNHEQFF	TGTGCCTGGAGTCCCGGGACTAGCAATCATGAGCAGTTCTTC
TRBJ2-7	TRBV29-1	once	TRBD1	CSALRGTYEQYF	TGCAGCGCCCTCAGGGGGACCTACGAGCAGTACTTC
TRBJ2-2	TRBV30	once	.	CAWSSTGELFF	TGTGCCTGGAGCAGCACCGGGGAGCTGTTTTTT
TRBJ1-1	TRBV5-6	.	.	CASSPESGGMNTEAFF	TGTGCCAGCAGCCCGGAATCGGGGGGGATGAACACTGAAGCTTTCTTT
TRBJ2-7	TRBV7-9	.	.	CASSLGVGVDEQYF	TGTGCCAGCAGCTTAGGAGTGGGAGTCGACGAGCAGTACTTC
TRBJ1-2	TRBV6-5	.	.	CATFGLDIGYTF	TGTGCCACCTTTGGCCTGGACATAGGCTACACCTTC
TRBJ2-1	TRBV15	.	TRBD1	CATSRDLDRGQTAQSSYNEQFF	TGTGCCACCAGCAGAGATTTGGACAGGGGCCAGACTGCCCAGAGCTCCTACAATGAGCAGTTCTTC
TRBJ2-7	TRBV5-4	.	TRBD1	CASSPEPGQASYEQYF	TGTGCCAGCAGCCCGGAGCCGGGACAGGCCTCCTACGAGCAGTACTTC
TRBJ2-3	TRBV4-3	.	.	CASSVGVGTDTQYF	TGCGCCAGCAGCGTAGGGGTGGGCACAGATACGCAGTATTTT
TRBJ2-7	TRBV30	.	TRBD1	CAWAPLTGAYEQYF	TGTGCCTGGGCTCCCTTAACAGGGGCCTACGAGCAGTACTTC